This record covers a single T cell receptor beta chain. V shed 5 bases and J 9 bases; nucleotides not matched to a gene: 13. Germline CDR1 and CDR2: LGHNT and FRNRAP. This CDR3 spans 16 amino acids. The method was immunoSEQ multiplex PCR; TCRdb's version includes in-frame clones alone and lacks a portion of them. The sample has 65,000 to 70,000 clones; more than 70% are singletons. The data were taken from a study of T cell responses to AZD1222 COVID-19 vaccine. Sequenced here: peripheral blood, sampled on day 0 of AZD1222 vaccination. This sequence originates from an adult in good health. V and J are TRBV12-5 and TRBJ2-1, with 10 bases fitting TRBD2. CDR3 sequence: CASGPTGTSERGEQFF. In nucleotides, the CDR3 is TGTGCTAGTGGTCCCACCGGGACTAGCGAGAGGGGTGAGCAGTTCTTC.